This T cell receptor beta chain derives from a study of blood T cell repertoires in COVID-19. Turning to the study itself: The analysed material was cDNA or gDNA that came from T cells, B-cell-depleted T cells, or PBMCs.

As originally analysed: Reference gene primers were amplified, and this amplification served to estimate nucleated cell counts. The protocol was immunoSEQ multiplex PCR, while the TCRdb copy is restricted to in-frame clones and leaves out a portion. The DNA gave D and trimming, while V, J and clone size come from that table. The sample carries 150,000 to 180,000 clones, 75% to 95% recorded once. There are 16 residues in the CDR3. Germline V lookup: CDR1 MGHRA, CDR2 YSYEKL. Trimming took 1 base from V and 0 from J; bases not matched to a gene: 5. This clone came up once. The sample taken for sequencing was peripheral blood. The receptor was isolated from a man in his forties or fifties with acute or convalescent COVID-19. The chain recombines TRBV4-1 with TRBJ1-1, with 7 bases that match TRBD1. CDR3 DNA: TGCGCCAGCAGCCAAGCCCCGGGACAGATGAACACTGAAGCTTTCTTT. This encodes CASSQAPGQMNTEAFF.